The T cell receptor (beta chain) described here comes from a study of blood T cell repertoires in COVID-19. After removal of 5 bases from V and 14 bases from J, the junction contained 16 bases not matched to a gene. The CDR3 covers 16 residues. Germline V gene data show CDR1 as SGHVS and CDR2 as FQNEAQ. The repertoire was sequenced with immunoSEQ multiplex PCR; TCRdb's copy has only in-frame clones and lacks some. In the table there are about 130,000 clones, approximately 70% of which are singletons. The sequence was collected from a woman in her seventies with acute or convalescent COVID-19. Sequenced material: peripheral blood. The chain joins TRBV7-8 to TRBJ1-6; TRBD1 aligns across 9 bases. In nucleotides, the CDR3 is TGTGCCAGCAGCCCCCTGGCCGGGACAGGGAGTAGGGCCCTCCACTTT. It is translated as CASSPLAGTGSRALHF.